This T cell receptor (beta chain) was captured by sequencing in a study of CD8 T cells in ankylosing spondylitis. The sample holds a few counts of this clonotype. No antigen is known for it. Germline V lookup: CDR1 SGHRS, CDR2 YFSETQ. Trimming cost V 1 base and J 3 bases, with 13 bases left between them. This CDR3 has 15 residues. Points from the study as a whole: Made up of eight or nine highly homologous variants, a TCR beta motif appeared characteristic of ankylosing spondylitis blood.

In TCRdb, the 5' RACE reads were re-called with MiXCR into one record per CDR3 protein. The table lists about 700,000 distinct CDR3 sequences, over 15% of them singletons. The sample taken for sequencing was blood, either unsorted or a sorted T cell fraction (not recorded which). V is TRBV5-1 and J is TRBJ2-5; maybe TRBD2 (7 bases). The receptor was isolated from a male donor with ankylosing spondylitis. CDR3 in amino acids: CASSLRGGSKETQYF. The CDR3 coding sequence is TGCGCCAGCAGCTTGAGGGGGGGATCAAAAGAGACCCAGTACTTC.